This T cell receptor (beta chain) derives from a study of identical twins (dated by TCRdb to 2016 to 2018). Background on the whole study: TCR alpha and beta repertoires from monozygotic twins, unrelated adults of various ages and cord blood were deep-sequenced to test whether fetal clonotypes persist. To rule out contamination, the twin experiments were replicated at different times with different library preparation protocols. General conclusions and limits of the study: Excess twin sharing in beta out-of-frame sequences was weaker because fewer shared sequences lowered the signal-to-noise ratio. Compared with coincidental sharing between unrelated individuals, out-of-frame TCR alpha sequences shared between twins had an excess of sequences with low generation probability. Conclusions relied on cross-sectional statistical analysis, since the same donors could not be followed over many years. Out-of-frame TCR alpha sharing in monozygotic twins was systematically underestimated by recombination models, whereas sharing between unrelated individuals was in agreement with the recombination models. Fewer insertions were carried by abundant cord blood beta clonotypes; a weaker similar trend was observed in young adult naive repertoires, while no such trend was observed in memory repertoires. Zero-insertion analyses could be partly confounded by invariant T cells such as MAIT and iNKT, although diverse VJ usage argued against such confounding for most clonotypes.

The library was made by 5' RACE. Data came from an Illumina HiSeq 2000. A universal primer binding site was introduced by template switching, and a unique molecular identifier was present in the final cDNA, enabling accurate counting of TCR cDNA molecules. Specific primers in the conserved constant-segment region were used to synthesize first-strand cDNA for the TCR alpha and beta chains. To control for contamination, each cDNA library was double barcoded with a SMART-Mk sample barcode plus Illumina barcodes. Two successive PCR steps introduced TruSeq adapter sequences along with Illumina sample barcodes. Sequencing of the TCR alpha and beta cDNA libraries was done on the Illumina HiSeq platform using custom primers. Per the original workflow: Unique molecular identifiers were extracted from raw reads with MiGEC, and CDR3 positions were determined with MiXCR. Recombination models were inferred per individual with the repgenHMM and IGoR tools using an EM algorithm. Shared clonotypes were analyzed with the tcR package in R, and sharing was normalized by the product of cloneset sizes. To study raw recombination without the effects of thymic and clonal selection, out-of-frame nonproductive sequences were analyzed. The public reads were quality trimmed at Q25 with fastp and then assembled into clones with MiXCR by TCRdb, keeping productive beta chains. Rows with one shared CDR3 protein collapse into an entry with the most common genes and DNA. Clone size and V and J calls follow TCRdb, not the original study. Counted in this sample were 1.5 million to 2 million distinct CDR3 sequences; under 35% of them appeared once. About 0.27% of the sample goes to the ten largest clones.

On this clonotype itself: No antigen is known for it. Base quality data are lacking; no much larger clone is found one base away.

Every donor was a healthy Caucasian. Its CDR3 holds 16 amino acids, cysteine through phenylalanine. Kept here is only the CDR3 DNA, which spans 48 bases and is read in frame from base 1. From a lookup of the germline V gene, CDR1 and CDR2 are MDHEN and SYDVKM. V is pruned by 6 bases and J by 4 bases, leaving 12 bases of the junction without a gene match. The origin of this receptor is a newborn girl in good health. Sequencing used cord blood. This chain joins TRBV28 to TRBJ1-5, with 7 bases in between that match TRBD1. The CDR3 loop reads CASSPIGGVGNQPQHF. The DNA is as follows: TGTGCCAGCAGCCCCATAGGGGGCGTAGGGAATCAGCCCCAGCATTTT.